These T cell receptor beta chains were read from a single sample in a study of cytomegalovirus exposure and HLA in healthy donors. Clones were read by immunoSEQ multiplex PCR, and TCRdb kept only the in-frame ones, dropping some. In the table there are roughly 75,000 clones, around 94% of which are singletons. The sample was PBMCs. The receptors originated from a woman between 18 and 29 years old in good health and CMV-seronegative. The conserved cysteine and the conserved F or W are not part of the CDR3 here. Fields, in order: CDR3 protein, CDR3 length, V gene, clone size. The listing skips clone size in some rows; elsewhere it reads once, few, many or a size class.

CDR3aa: ASSPRDSRADTQY
len: 13
v_gene: TRBV18
abundance: few

CDR3aa: ASSKGGQGKGSSYEQY
len: 16
v_gene: TRBV21-1
abundance: NA

CDR3aa: ASSSASGGLVPYEQY
len: 15
v_gene: TRBV19
abundance: NA

CDR3aa: ASSTNTGTGDNEQF
len: 14
v_gene: TRBV6-6
abundance: NA

CDR3aa: ASSLGWEDTGELF
len: 13
v_gene: TRBV7-9
abundance: NA

CDR3aa: ASSFRGGVSEQF
len: 12
v_gene: TRBV5-1
abundance: NA

CDR3aa: ASSITGWNGYT
len: 11
v_gene: TRBV19
abundance: NA

CDR3aa: ASLNSQPGAEGTYEQY
len: 16
v_gene: TRBV28
abundance: once

CDR3aa: ASTKSGFSSNQPQH
len: 14
v_gene: TRBV27
abundance: NA

CDR3aa: AINLGQGGRWEQY
len: 13
v_gene: TRBV10-3
abundance: NA

CDR3aa: ASSSRDSQGEKLF
len: 13
v_gene: TRBV13
abundance: NA

CDR3aa: ASSLSLAGGGETQY
len: 14
v_gene: TRBV4-1
abundance: NA

CDR3aa: AWRESREQF
len: 9
v_gene: TRBV30
abundance: NA

CDR3aa: ASSRQQGGTEAF
len: 12
v_gene: TRBV23-1
abundance: once

CDR3aa: ASSDPGGSNEQF
len: 12
v_gene: TRBV6-5
abundance: NA

CDR3aa: ASKLGLAIETQY
len: 12
v_gene: TRBV6-5
abundance: NA

CDR3aa: ASSPVEGQGNEKLF
len: 14
v_gene: TRBV18
abundance: once

CDR3aa: ASSLDGRTYEQY
len: 12
v_gene: TRBV5-1
abundance: NA

CDR3aa: ASSSTYEQY
len: 9
v_gene: TRBV6-1
abundance: NA

CDR3aa: ASSGGLHTTYEQY
len: 13
v_gene: TRBV2
abundance: NA

CDR3aa: ASSLSSGRARADTQY
len: 15
v_gene: TRBV28
abundance: NA

CDR3aa: ASSSPMGVTRNYGYT
len: 15
v_gene: TRBV7-9
abundance: NA

CDR3aa: ASSLADPLRDAAVSYNEQF
len: 19
v_gene: TRBV7-2
abundance: NA

CDR3aa: ASSRGLLYEQY
len: 11
v_gene: TRBV11-2
abundance: NA

CDR3aa: ASSSRSPHGDEQF
len: 13
v_gene: TRBV11-3
abundance: NA

CDR3aa: ASRGLRFYEQY
len: 11
v_gene: TRBV6-4
abundance: NA

CDR3aa: TSSPHPPLAGVGNEQF
len: 16
v_gene: TRBV1
abundance: NA

CDR3aa: ASSESQNPHEQY
len: 12
v_gene: TRBV6-1
abundance: NA

CDR3aa: ASSPRTSGYNEQF
len: 13
v_gene: TRBV11-3
abundance: NA

CDR3aa: ASSAEQGPQSYGYT
len: 14
v_gene: TRBV2
abundance: NA

CDR3aa: ASAESNTGELF
len: 11
v_gene: TRBV5-5
abundance: NA

CDR3aa: ASSFTGGKTQY
len: 11
v_gene: TRBV11-2
abundance: NA

CDR3aa: ASSDGNSYEQY
len: 11
v_gene: TRBV27
abundance: once

CDR3aa: ASSPSGIPTDTQY
len: 13
v_gene: TRBV7-2
abundance: NA

CDR3aa: ATSRDRTGDGYT
len: 12
v_gene: TRBV15
abundance: few

CDR3aa: ASSIQGAHYEQY
len: 12
v_gene: TRBV27
abundance: once

CDR3aa: ASSPKLLAINTGELF
len: 15
v_gene: TRBV9
abundance: NA

CDR3aa: ATSRARTGAYEQY
len: 13
v_gene: TRBV15
abundance: NA

CDR3aa: ASSFTTEELF
len: 10
v_gene: TRBV7-9
abundance: NA

CDR3aa: ASSVGLGTVPRYNEQF
len: 16
v_gene: TRBV9
abundance: NA